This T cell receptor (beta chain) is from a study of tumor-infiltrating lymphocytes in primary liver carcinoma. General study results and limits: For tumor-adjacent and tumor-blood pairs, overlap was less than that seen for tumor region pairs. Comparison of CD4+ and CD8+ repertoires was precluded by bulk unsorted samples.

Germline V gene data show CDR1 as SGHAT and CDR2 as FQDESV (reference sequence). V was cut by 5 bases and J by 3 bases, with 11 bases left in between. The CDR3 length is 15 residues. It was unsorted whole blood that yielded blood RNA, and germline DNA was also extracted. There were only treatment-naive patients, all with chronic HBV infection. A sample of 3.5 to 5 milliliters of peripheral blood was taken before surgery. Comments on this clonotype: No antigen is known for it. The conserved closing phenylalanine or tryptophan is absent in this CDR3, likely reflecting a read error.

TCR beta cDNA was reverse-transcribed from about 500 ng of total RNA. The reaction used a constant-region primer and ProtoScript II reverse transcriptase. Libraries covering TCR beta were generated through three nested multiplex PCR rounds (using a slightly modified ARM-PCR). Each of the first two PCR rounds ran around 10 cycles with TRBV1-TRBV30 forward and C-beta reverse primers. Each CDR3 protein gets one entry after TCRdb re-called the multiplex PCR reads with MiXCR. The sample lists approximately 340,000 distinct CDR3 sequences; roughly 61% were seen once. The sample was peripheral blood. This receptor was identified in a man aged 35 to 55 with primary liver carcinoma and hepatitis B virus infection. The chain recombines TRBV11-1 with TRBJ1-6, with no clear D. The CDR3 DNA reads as TGTGCCAGCAGCCTCGGAGGTTTCTATAATTCACCCCTCCACTAT. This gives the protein CASSLGGFYNSPLHY.